This is a list of T cell receptor beta chains from one sample in a study of T cells expressing NK-cell markers. Reanalyzing the 5' RACE reads, TCRdb keeps one entry per CDR3 protein, without DNA. This repertoire includes about 380,000 distinct CDR3 sequences. Sequencing was performed on blood T cells: a sorted CD56 or NKG2C T cell subset, CD4+ or CD8+ T cells, or bulk PBMC T cells (not recorded which). The receptors here all came from a man aged 18-75 years in good health. Both conserved end residues are part of each CDR3.

j_gene,v_gene,CDR3aa
TRBJ1-5,TRBV12-3/TRBV12-4,CASRGSGGQPQHF
TRBJ1-2,TRBV19,CASRSSNYGYTF
TRBJ2-5,TRBV6-4,CASPRWRSQETQYF
TRBJ2-5,TRBV19,CASSPMGGETQYF
TRBJ2-3,TRBV12-3/TRBV12-4,CASSLRQGGPADTQYF
TRBJ1-2,TRBV30,CAWSQGRYGYTF
TRBJ2-7,TRBV20-1,CSARDGTSGGTYEQYF
TRBJ2-5,TRBV6-1,CASSRDREETQYF
TRBJ2-3,TRBV7-9,CASSSLTPSESDTQYF
TRBJ1-2,TRBV6-1,CASSERTAFGYTF
TRBJ1-2,TRBV29-1,CSVSTGMGYGYTF
TRBJ2-5,TRBV12-5,CASAPGQYQETQYF
TRBJ1-6,TRBV6-5,CASSCYSPLHF
TRBJ2-2,TRBV11-2,CASSLDRLAGREGGELFF
TRBJ2-3,TRBV6-1,CASLDGGAGTDTQYF
TRBJ2-5,TRBV5-1,CASSLVAGGRETQYF
TRBJ2-3,TRBV11-2,CASSLVGLAGNTQYF
TRBJ1-1,TRBV15,CATSRATGGPRYTEAFF
TRBJ2-6,TRBV12-3/TRBV12-4,CASSFGRKSGANVLTF
TRBJ1-1,TRBV2,CASRANFGNTEAFF
TRBJ2-5,TRBV3-1,CASSQSQRGQQYF
TRBJ2-7,TRBV11-2,CASSPKWDSYEQYF
TRBJ1-6,TRBV7-2,CASSTAPAYNSPLHF
TRBJ2-3,TRBV13,CASSSGLYTDTQYF
TRBJ1-1,TRBV12-3/TRBV12-4,CASSLLPGSTEAFF
TRBJ2-4,TRBV5-1,CASSSLDRDKNIQYF
TRBJ2-7,TRBV12-3/TRBV12-4,CASSLRGTSYEQYF
TRBJ2-3,TRBV23-1,CASRGDGADTQYF
TRBJ1-4,TRBV18,CASSPTSDRGPEKLFF
TRBJ1-5,TRBV18,CASSNPGTGNQPQHF
TRBJ2-2,TRBV2,CASSVLGSNTGELFF
TRBJ2-1,TRBV7-2,CASSPQGLAGGLKFF
TRBJ2-5,TRBV2,CASTDTGQETQYF
TRBJ2-2,TRBV7-9,CASGERAGELFF
TRBJ2-4,TRBV20-1,CSARRGLEAKNIQYF
TRBJ1-5,TRBV19,CASSPRTGGQPQHF
TRBJ1-2,TRBV5-1,CASSRSPNYGYTF
TRBJ2-3,TRBV29-1,CSVRDSTPTDTQYF
TRBJ2-7,TRBV29-1,CSVEYAGTGGYEQYF
TRBJ1-1,TRBV12-5,CATSGFRDNTEAFF
TRBJ1-5,TRBV7-8,CASSPRDRVGQPQHF
TRBJ2-3,TRBV11-2,CASSRWGGADTQYF
TRBJ1-2,TRBV4-2,CASSRQRGESARSYGYTF
TRBJ2-7,TRBV3-1,CASSQRHGAPYEQYF
TRBJ1-6,TRBV6-1,CASNPGHENSPLHF
TRBJ2-5,TRBV3-1,CASSHAPSGGVIQETQYF
TRBJ1-1,TRBV3-1,CASSLSGHPSTEAFF
TRBJ1-4,TRBV7-2,CASRQGLSEKLFF
TRBJ1-2,TRBV3-1,CASSQKLTGHGYTF
TRBJ2-3,TRBV9,CASSVGLSGGLTDTQYF
TRBJ1-1,TRBV3-1,CATEDLNTEAFF
TRBJ1-4,TRBV6-1,CASSEGAGVEKLFF
TRBJ1-1,TRBV6-1,CASSTGQLNTEAFF
TRBJ1-2,TRBV12-3/TRBV12-4,CASSRMGTGVTGYTF
TRBJ1-2,TRBV29-1,CSVETSGTYYGYTF
TRBJ2-1,TRBV6-1,CASSVSSGTYNEQFF
TRBJ1-6,TRBV6-5,CASSYIARQVPNSPLHF